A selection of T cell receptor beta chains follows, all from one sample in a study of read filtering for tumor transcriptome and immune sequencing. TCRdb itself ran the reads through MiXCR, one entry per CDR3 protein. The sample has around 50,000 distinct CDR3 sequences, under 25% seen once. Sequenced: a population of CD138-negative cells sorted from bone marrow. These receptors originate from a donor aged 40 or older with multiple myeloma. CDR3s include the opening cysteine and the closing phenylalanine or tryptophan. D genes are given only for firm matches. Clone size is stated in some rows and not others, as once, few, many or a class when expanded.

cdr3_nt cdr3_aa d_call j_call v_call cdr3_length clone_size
TGTGCCAGCAGGCCCGGGACTAGTACGAGTGAGCAGTTCTTC CASRPGTSTSEQFF TRBD2 TRBJ2-1 TRBV7-2 14 medium-sized
TGTGCCAGCAGCCCGAGACCCCGACAGGGTGCAAGGTCCGGGGAGCTGTTTTTT CASSPRPRQGARSGELFF TRBD1 TRBJ2-2 TRBV7-6 18 few
TGCGCCAGCAGCCAGTCCGGGACAGGGGATGGGTACGAGCAGTACTTC CASSQSGTGDGYEQYF TRBD1 TRBJ2-7 TRBV4-1 16 many
TGTGCCAGTAGCCCACGGGACAGGTCGGTCGGGGAGCTGTTTTTT CASSPRDRSVGELFF TRBD1 TRBJ2-2 TRBV19 15 many
TGTGCCAGCAGCTTATCGAGTCAGCCCCAGCATTTT CASSLSSQPQHF . TRBJ1-5 TRBV7-8 12 once
TGCAGTGCTAGAGAGCTAGCGGGAGGTTCAGAGACCCAGTACTTC CSARELAGGSETQYF TRBD2 TRBJ2-5 TRBV20-1 15 many
TGCGCCAGCAGCGCCGGTGGGGGATACAATGAGCAGTTCTTC CASSAGGGYNEQFF . TRBJ2-1 TRBV5-1 14 many
TGTGCCAGCAGTTACTCCTACCCCGGGACTCCCGGGGAGACCCAGTACTTC CASSYSYPGTPGETQYF . TRBJ2-5 TRBV6-5 17 many
TGTGCCATCAGTGAGCGAGGCCGGGAGGGACAGCCCCAGCATTTT CAISERGREGQPQHF . TRBJ1-5 TRBV10-3 15 many
TGTGCCAGCAGTGTAGGGCTTGGGACTGAAGCTTTCTTT CASSVGLGTEAFF . TRBJ1-1 TRBV2 13 many
TGTGCCAGCAGCCAAGAACAGGCGACGAACACTGAAGCTTTCTTT CASSQEQATNTEAFF . TRBJ1-1 TRBV4-2 15 many
TGCAGCGTATCGGGACAGGGGAAAGAGACCCAGTACTTC CSVSGQGKETQYF TRBD1 TRBJ2-5 TRBV29-1 13 many
TGTGCCAGCAGCCAACAGACGGGACTTACAGATACGCAGTATTTT CASSQQTGLTDTQYF . TRBJ2-3 TRBV7-3 15 many
TGTGCCAGCAGTTCGGACAGGGGTGGCTACGAGCAGTACTTC CASSSDRGGYEQYF TRBD1 TRBJ2-7 TRBV7-9 14 many
TGCAGCGCTCTCCGTGGCGCGGAGACCCAGTACTTC CSALRGAETQYF . TRBJ2-5 TRBV29-1 12 many
TGTGCCAGCAGCGCCCGGGGTAGCGGGAGCCACTCCTACAATGAGCAGTTCTTC CASSARGSGSHSYNEQFF TRBD2 TRBJ2-1 TRBV7-2 18 .
TGTGCCAGCAGCTTAGATCGGAGGGTCCTGACTTTC CASSLDRRVLTF . TRBJ2-6 TRBV11-3 12 few
TGCAGCGTCGAAGACAGCTCACGCTACAATGAGCAGTTCTTC CSVEDSSRYNEQFF . TRBJ2-1 TRBV29-1 14 many
TGTGCCAGCCGCAGTAGGGGGGCTAGGTACGAGCAGTACTTC CASRSRGARYEQYF . TRBJ2-7 TRBV28 14 many
TGCAGTGCTAGGGTTCCCCCTACCTTGGACACCGGGGAGCTGTTTTTT CSARVPPTLDTGELFF . TRBJ2-2 TRBV20-1 16 many
TGTGCCAGCAGCCGGGGCGGGGGGGTGATCAATGAGCAGTTCTTC CASSRGGGVINEQFF TRBD2 TRBJ2-1 TRBV3-1 15 many
TGCAGCGTTGCTCACCCCTCCGGAGCGAGCACCGGGGAGCTGTTTTTT CSVAHPSGASTGELFF . TRBJ2-2 TRBV29-1 16 once
TGTGCCAGCAGCTCACAGGGGATTCGGCCCCAGCATTTT CASSSQGIRPQHF TRBD1 TRBJ1-5 TRBV7-9 13 many
TGTGCCAGCAGTTTAGCTTTCGGGACAGGGGGGGAAAAACTGTTTTTT CASSLAFGTGGEKLFF TRBD1 TRBJ1-4 TRBV12-3/TRBV12-4 16 many
TGTGCCAGCAGCTCAGCCCAGGGGAACACTGGAGCTTTCTTT CASSSAQGNTGAFF . TRBJ1-1 TRBV13 14 .